The 24 T cell receptor beta chains in this list originate from one sample, sequenced in a study of T cells in Graves' hyperthyroidism and ophthalmopathy. RNA transcripts provided the source from which TCR beta CDR3 regions were amplified. First-round RT-PCR of the TCR CDR3 relied on the HTBI primer set. TCRdb reprocessed the multiplex PCR reads via MiXCR and lists one record per CDR3 protein. This sample has approximately 710,000 distinct CDR3 sequences; 17% occur once, and the top ten carry 15% to 18%. Sequencing was carried out using blood. The receptors here all came from a man aged 50 or older with Graves' hyperthyroidism.

This rearrangement joins TRBV9 to TRBJ2-2; 9 nucleotides agree with TRBD1. J was trimmed by 6 bases and V by 0 bases; bases with no gene match: 6. The CDR3 length is 16 residues. Germline V lookup: CDR1 SGDLS, CDR2 YYNGEE. CDR3 in amino acids: CASSVGDRGKSGELFF. The CDR3 DNA is TGTGCCAGCAGCGTAGGTGACAGGGGGAAATCCGGGGAGCTGTTTTTT.

This clonotype was counted ten times or more. The chain recombines TRBV3-1 with TRBJ1-1; D uncertain. Germline values: CDR1 LGHDT, CDR2 YNNKEL (reference sequence). Trimming pared 4 bases from V and 4 bases from J, leaving 13 bases between. This CDR3 comprises 14 residues. CDR3 sequence: CASSPGLEGTEAFF. CDR3 sequence (DNA): TGTGCCAGCAGCCCAGGACTGGAGGGCACTGAAGCTTTCTTT. The entire variable domain, with the rest obtained from reference TRBV3-1 and TRBJ1-1, is as follows: DTAVSQTPKYLVTQMGNDKSIKCEQNLGHDTMYWYKQDSKKFLKIMFSYNNKELIINETVPNRFSPKSPDKAHLNLHINSLELGDSAVYFCASSPGLEGTEAFFGQGTRLTVV.

At least ten counts were recorded for this clonotype. The V call is TRBV7-9, the J call TRBJ2-2; TRBD2 aligns across 9 bases. CDR3 length: 16 residues. Germline CDR1 SEHNR, CDR2 FQNEAQ (reference sequence). J lost 6 bases, V lost 5 bases, and 10 bases had no gene match. Here the CDR3 DNA reads TGTGCCAGCAGCCCACCGCCGGGACTAGCCTCCGGGGAGCTGTTTTTT. It specifies CASSPPPGLASGELFF.

This clonotype was counted only a few times. The chain links TRBV6-6 to TRBJ2-1; 7 bases are shared with TRBD1. This CDR3 is built from 17 residues. Germline values: CDR1 MNHNY, CDR2 SVGAGI (reference sequence). J lost 3 bases, V lost 2 bases, and 10 bases had no gene match. Written as DNA, the CDR3 is TGTGCCAGCAGTTACACCGACAGGGAGAGGAACTACAATGAGCAGTTCTTC. Translated: CASSYTDRERNYNEQFF.

There are many counts of this clonotype. The chain is built from TRBV3-1 and TRBJ2-7; the D gene is possibly TRBD1 (6 bases). The ends were cut back, 7 bases at V and 1 base at J, with 11 bases in the middle. Germline CDR1 LGHDT, CDR2 YNNKEL (reference sequence). The CDR3 loop spans 13 amino acids. The CDR3 DNA sequence: TGTGCCAGCAACCCCAGGGGTTCCTACGAGCAGTACTTC. Amino acids: CASNPRGSYEQYF.

This clonotype has just a few counts. V is TRBV7-9 and J is TRBJ1-1; no definite D call. V was shortened by 1 base and J by 4 bases, with 10 bases between the two germline ends. Germline V gene lookup returns CDR1 SEHNR and CDR2 FQNEAQ (reference sequence). The CDR3 has 14 residues. This CDR3 is CASSLEWGSTEAFF. The CDR3 DNA reads as TGTGCCAGCAGCTTAGAATGGGGAAGCACTGAAGCTTTCTTT.

This clonotype has at least ten counts. The rearrangement links TRBV12-3 or TRBV12-4 to TRBJ1-4, with a weak D call TRBD1 (5 bases). V was clipped by 6 bases and J by 7 bases, with 18 bases between them. The CDR3 runs 15 residues. CDR3 sequence: CASSPPGGESEKLFF. The CDR3 DNA follows: TGTGCCAGCAGCCCCCCCGGGGGGGAGTCTGAAAAACTGTTTTTT.

In this sample, this clonotype turned up many times. The chain links TRBV10-3 to TRBJ1-5; D not certain. This CDR3 region has 14 residues. Germline CDR1 is ENHRY and CDR2 is SYGVKD. The V gene lost 0 bases and the J gene lost 6 bases, with 9 bases spanning the gap. The CDR3 nucleotides read TGTGCCATCAGTGAGTCTACAATCGGTCAGCCCCAGCATTTT. Its protein product is CAISESTIGQPQHF.

This clonotype occurred a few times. This chain links TRBV14 with TRBJ2-7; D not resolved. The CDR3 has 14 residues. V dropped 3 bases and J dropped 2 bases, with 11 bases sitting between them. The germline CDR1 and CDR2 sequences are SGHDN and FVKESK. CDR3 sequence (DNA): TGTGCCAGCAGCCATGAGTCTCAGCCCTACGAGCAGTACTTC. It codes for CASSHESQPYEQYF.

This clonotype was detected ten times or more. Written as DNA, the CDR3 is TGTGCCAGCACCCCTAGCGGGAGGCGGGATGAGCAGTTCTTC. It yields the protein CASTPSGRRDEQFF. The V gene is TRBV2, the J gene TRBJ2-1, with 11 nucleotides matching TRBD2. Per the germline V gene, CDR1 is SNHLY and CDR2 is FYNNEI. V shed 7 bases and J 8 bases; nucleotides not matched to a gene: 7. The CDR3 contains 14 residues.

The chain combines TRBV5-1 with TRBJ1-4; a possible D gene is TRBD1 (6 bases). V was pared by 2 bases and J by 4 bases, with 12 bases between. The CDR3 contains 15 residues. Germline CDR1 reads SGHRS; CDR2 reads YFSETQ. CDR3 nucleotides: TGCGCCAGCAGCTTAACAGGGAGGGGTAATGAAAAACTGTTTTTT. Residues: CASSLTGRGNEKLFF.

To note about this clonotype: A much larger clonotype is one base distant, so this may be a read error. The chain carries TRBV28 and TRBJ1-3; 9 bases are a match to TRBD1. V trimming: 6 bases; J trimming: 8 bases; junction bases outside the gene matches: 11. Germline-derived CDR1 and CDR2 are MDHEN and SYDVKM. The CDR3 is made up of 15 amino acids. CDR3 residues: CASSPGTGTLDTIYF. The CDR3 coding sequence is TGTGCCAGCAGCCCCGGGACAGGGACCCTGGACACCATATATTTT. The full variable domain, with the rest looked up from reference TRBV28 and TRBJ1-3, is DVKVTQSSRYLVKRTGEKVFLECVQDMDHENMFWYRQDPGLGLRLIYFSYDVKMKEKGDIPEGYSVSREKKERFSLILESASTNQTSMYLCASSPGTGTLDTIYFGEGSWLTVV.

This clonotype was detected a few times. The V and J genes are TRBV24-1 and TRBJ2-3, with 7 nucleotides matching TRBD1. The CDR3 spans 15 residues. Germline V gene sequence: CDR1 KGHDR, CDR2 SFDVKD. J was trimmed by 6 bases and V by 6 bases; bases with no gene match: 11. For the CDR3, the DNA is TGTGCCACCAGTAGACAGGGTCCTCCCCACGATACGCAGTATTTT. It translates to CATSRQGPPHDTQYF.

The sample holds many counts of this clonotype. The chain uses TRBV12-3 or TRBV12-4 and TRBJ1-5; D unclear. The ends were cut back, 2 bases at V and 2 bases at J, with 7 bases in the middle. This CDR3 is 14 amino acids long. The CDR3 bases are TGTGCCAGCAGTTTAAGAGTTGGCAATCAGCCCCAGCATTTT. This codes for CASSLRVGNQPQHF.

This clonotype has more than one count but fewer than ten. The V and J genes are TRBV19 and TRBJ1-5, with D possibly being TRBD1 (6 bases). The CDR3 runs to 17 residues. Germline V gene lookup returns CDR1 LNHDA and CDR2 SQIVND (reference sequence). V dropped 6 bases and J dropped 3 bases, with 21 bases sitting between them. CDR3 region: CASRRQLDRRYNQPQHF. The DNA for the CDR3 is TGTGCCAGTAGAAGACAATTAGACAGGAGATACAATCAGCCCCAGCATTTT.

The CDR3 DNA reads TGCGCCAGCAGCATAGCTAGCAGGAGCTCCTACAATGAGCAGTTCTTC. The encoded protein is CASSIASRSSYNEQFF. V and J are TRBV5-1 and TRBJ2-1; D is possibly TRBD2 (5 bases). Germline V gene sequence: CDR1 SGHRS, CDR2 YFSETQ. V was pared by 4 bases and J by 0 bases, with 14 bases between. This CDR3 contains 16 residues.

The chain is built from TRBV20-1 and TRBJ2-7, with D maybe TRBD2 (5 bases). V lost 5 bases and J 0 bases, leaving 8 bases between the germline ends. CDR1 and CDR2 (germline): DFQATT, SNEGSKA (reference sequence). The CDR3 totals 12 residues. This CDR3 reads CSAYSGSYEQYF. The DNA of the CDR3 is TGCAGTGCTTACAGCGGCTCCTACGAGCAGTACTTC.

About this clonotype: Sequence at one end of the junction differs from germline and may be a read error. The chain joins TRBV28 to TRBJ1-4; D possibly corresponds to TRBD1 (5 bases). The CDR3 runs 12 residues. Germline V CDR1 and CDR2: MDHEN, SYDVKM. The CDR3 bases are TGTGCCAGCAATTTACGGGGGGAAAAACTGTTTTTT. It translates to CASNLRGEKLFF.

This clonotype appeared once. A read error may account for a junction end that differs from germline. This rearrangement joins TRBV19 to TRBJ2-3, with 12 bases lining up with TRBD2. CDR1 and CDR2 from the germline V gene are LNHDA and SQIVND (reference sequence). This CDR3 contains 15 residues. The CDR3 protein is CTSSIMTSGSVTQYF. CDR3 bases: TGTACCAGTAGTATTATGACTAGCGGGAGTGTTACGCAGTATTTT.

This clonotype was counted many times. V and J are TRBV12-3 or TRBV12-4 and TRBJ2-7; 7 bases match TRBD2. The V gene end was trimmed by 4 bases and the J gene end by 2 bases; junction bases not matched to a gene: 8. This CDR3 has 15 amino acids. This CDR3 is CASSSGGAWAYEQYF. CDR3 in DNA: TGTGCCAGCAGTTCGGGGGGTGCATGGGCCTACGAGCAGTACTTC.

At least ten counts were recorded for this clonotype. The J gene is TRBJ1-5, the V gene TRBV7-9; unclear D gene. Germline CDR1 reads SEHNR; CDR2 reads FQNEAQ (reference sequence). This CDR3 is built from 15 residues. Trimming stripped 4 bases from V and 5 bases from J, with 15 bases between. CDR3 nucleotides: TGTGCCAGCAGCTCGACGACGGCGTATTATCAGCCCCAGCATTTT. Translation: CASSSTTAYYQPQHF.

CDR3 sequence reads: CATRTGGTGELFF. CDR3 DNA sequence: TGTGCCACCCGGACGGGAGGCACCGGGGAGCTGTTTTTT. The rearrangement links TRBV19 to TRBJ2-2; 7 bases agree with TRBD2. This CDR3 is 13 amino acids long. J was trimmed by 4 bases and V by 10 bases; bases with no gene match: 6. Germline-derived CDR1 and CDR2 are LNHDA and SQIVND (reference sequence). The complete variable domain, with remaining parts taken from reference TRBV19 and TRBJ2-2, reads DGGITQSPKYLFRKEGQNVTLSCEQNLNHDAMYWYRQDPGQGLRLIYYSQIVNDFQKGDIAEGYSVSREKKESFPLTVTSAQKNPTAFYLCATRTGGTGELFFGEGSRLTVL.

This clonotype was counted only a few times. J is TRBJ1-1 and V is TRBV27; D might be TRBD1 (5 bases). V gave up 2 bases and J gave up 10 bases, with 11 bases separating them. The germline V gene encodes CDR1 MNHEY and CDR2 SMNVEV (reference sequence). This CDR3 region has 12 residues. Written as DNA, the CDR3 is TGTGCCAGCAGTTTAGGGCAGGGTCGAGCTTTCTTT. This codes for CASSLGQGRAFF.

This clonotype showed up many times. The rearrangement links TRBV20-1 to TRBJ2-7, with TRBD1 matching 10 bases. CDR3 length: 13 residues. J was trimmed by 3 bases and V by 5 bases; bases with no gene match: 4. CDR1 DFQATT and CDR2 SNEGSKA come from the germline V gene (reference sequence). The CDR3 here is CSAQGQGVYEQYF. The CDR3 DNA sequence: TGCAGTGCTCAAGGACAGGGGGTCTACGAGCAGTACTTC.